This TCR beta chain was recovered during a study of cytomegalovirus exposure and HLA in healthy donors (dated 2017 in TCRdb). Background on the whole study: An earlier analysis of 550 to 700 of the donors reported more than 250 Gb of sequence data and 117 million unique TCR beta sequences from 150 million to 200 million T cells. The study was designed to test whether signatures of past pathogen exposure could be identified by cataloging public T cell receptors. All discovery cohort repertoires had been generated on a single sequencing platform. Rather than drawing on any new phenotypic data, the later analysis identified candidate immune exposures from TCR beta sequences and the way those sequences occurred across donors. To predict cytomegalovirus infection status, the study combined high-throughput TCR immunosequencing, statistical association of individual TCRs with disease status, and machine learning. Roughly 300 gigabases of sequencing data and 70 million to 85 million unique TCR sequences were included in an early release covering 500 to 750 HLA-typed donors. To study patterns of TCR occurrence, a later analysis re-analyzed previously published TCR beta repertoires from 600 to 750 donors and added high-resolution HLA genotyping. Alongside the repertoire data, information on donor age, sex, ethnicity and CMV serostatus was compiled. A separate validation cohort of more than 100 different subjects was used in addition to the roughly 720-subject first cohort. A later genetic analysis used genome-wide SNP genotypes for about three fifths of the 666 donors, treating that subset as a discovery cohort. Both class I and class II loci were covered by HLA typing, at four-digit resolution. Across around 400 genotyped donors of the cohort, an average of about 240,000 unique TCR beta nucleotide sequences per donor were sequenced, and roughly 20% of those sequences were non-productive. The genetic ancestry cluster associated with self-reported Caucasian donors included over 80% of the approximately 400 genotyped donors. The study used immunosequencing to profile the T cell repertoires of around 600 subjects and linked those repertoires to cytomegalovirus serostatus. About five DR-DQ haplotypes were treated as single units for association and clustering because of strong linkage in the cohort. In an earlier analysis of about 590 of the donors, high-throughput TCR beta sequencing was used to judge whether each TCR beta V gene segment behaved as functional or pseudogenic. The number of donors typed differed by locus, with roughly 620-640 for A, B, C, DRB1 and DQB1, 522 for DQA1, over 600 for DPA1, and around 430 for DPB1. The full study reports these points: CMV serostatus was the only immune exposure information available for the cohort. The earlier analysis of some 560 of the donors excluded roughly 16 rarely observed V segments, including chromosome 9 orphons, because counts were too low. A further reported finding was that TCR beta sequences accurately predicted the HLA-A and HLA-B alleles for most subjects in the first cohort. In a later genetic analysis, fewer N-insertions in productive TCRs were reported among donors in an Asian-associated ancestry cluster than the roughly 700-donor mean. The sequencing pipeline was judged likely to have produced a cluster of highly shared sequence variants as a technical artifact. In vitro tests confirmed that a few of the cytomegalovirus-associated TCR beta chains recognize cytomegalovirus antigens. In a later analysis, HLA-associated TCR beta chains showed more clonal expansion and lower generation probabilities than non-associated chains that were equally common. According to a later analysis, TCR association rates differed among HLA loci, with DRB1 alleles showing the most associated TCRs and HLA-C alleles showing the fewest. When HLA alleles, especially DR and DQ, strongly co-occurred, TCR associations were difficult to assign to individual alleles. In a later analysis, most CMV-associated TCR beta chains were found to appear HLA-restricted, with HLA associations seemingly driven largely by CMV exposure. The classifier was reported to diagnose cytomegalovirus status with high specificity and sensitivity in both the original and validation cohorts. The authors suggested that the approach could potentially be extended to other disease states and immunological phenotypes. Correlated functional status among segregating V segments might be attributable to linkage disequilibrium, but an unknown experimental factor could not be ruled out. At a false discovery rate of 0.05, a later analysis linked some 18,000 TCR beta sequences to specific HLA alleles. In a later genetic analysis, a missense DCLRE1C variant was associated with V-gene and J-gene trimming of TCR beta chains, and the association was replicated in an independent cohort. Because some donors lacked HLA typing at each locus, the association tests relied only on the typed subset. Because the 87-base-pair reads could not distinguish some IMGT-functional V segments, including TRBV6-2 and TRBV6-3, those segments were excluded. Sequencing depth was assumed to be roughly uniform across donors in the presence/absence analyses, though that assumption may not hold. Broadly in line with IMGT annotations, most TCR beta V segments showed up in productive rearrangements about 87% or about 30% of the time in an earlier analysis of 587 of the donors. This cohort had only TCR beta chains sequenced, and the lack of alpha or paired-chain data limited which features could be detected. In the study, some 180 TCR beta chains were listed as associated with cytomegalovirus. In a later analysis, several top co-occurrence clusters were reported to appear linked to parvovirus B19, influenza, CMV and Epstein-Barr virus. Most TCR sequences were observed very rarely across donors, whereas some public TCRs were present in many individuals.

Of note for this clone: Its antigen has not been determined. Nothing much larger sits one base from this clone, and base qualities are not available. Other DNA sequences from this sample encode an identical CDR3 as well.

The library was generated by the immunoSEQ multiplex PCR assay. For the multiplex PCR, a mixture combining 60 forward primers for TCR Vbeta segments and 13 reverse primers for TCR Jbeta segments was used. Amplification of the CDR3 region of rearranged TCR beta genes was performed with a multiplex PCR assay on genomic DNA. The Illumina HiSeq System was used to sequence the amplified TCR beta libraries as 87-base-pair reads. Under the source paper's analysis protocol: Across the roughly 600 repertoires, a later analysis counted 60 million to 90 million unique TCR beta chains, some 11 million of which were shared by at least two donors. Raw reads were error-corrected and collapsed into unique sequences with a nearest-neighbor algorithm that merged closely related sequences to remove PCR and sequencing errors. CDR3 sequences were aligned to IMGT reference sequences to assign V, D and J gene segments. For a sequence to be retained, a match of at least six nucleotides to both a V gene segment and a J gene segment was required. A rearrangement counted as productive if the CDR3 had no stop codons and remained in frame with V and J, and every other rearrangement counted as non-productive. CDR3 was defined by IMGT convention, running from the second conserved V-encoded cysteine to the conserved J-encoded phenylalanine. In an earlier analysis of 550 to 650 of the donors, sequences lacking an unambiguous match to a single V gene segment were excluded. In an earlier analysis of approximately 560 of the donors, a V segment was called functional when productive rearrangements were above 56.7%, and segregating when the standard deviation between donors exceeded 5%. A statistical classification framework was developed to diagnose cytomegalovirus status using the catalog of TCR beta chain sequences. V and J gene assignment, in a later analysis, came from comparing TCR nucleotide sequences with IMGT/GENE-DB human TR gene sequences. The TCRdist pipeline was used in a later analysis to assign CDR3 sequences and most-parsimonious VDJ recombination scenarios. In a later analysis, each TCR beta chain was defined by its CDR3 amino acid sequence together with its V-gene family, and reads lacking a unique V-gene family were excluded. In a later analysis, 450 to 600 highly shared, low-generation-probability nucleotide sequences were removed to address suspected cross-contamination and a sequencing artifact. In a later analysis, a clonal expansion index for each public chain was calculated from normalized within-repertoire ranks of inferred template counts. In a later analysis, generation probabilities were computed with a VDJ recombination model fitted to out-of-frame rearrangements, and the resulting probabilities were checked against IGoR. A later analysis scored TCR-TCR, TCR-HLA and TCR-CMV co-occurrence with hypergeometric tests, applying a repertoire-size bias correction to TCR pairs. A later analysis estimated false discovery rates by permuting HLA or CMV assignments 20 times. In a later analysis, co-occurring TCRs were grouped with DBSCAN, and TCRdist sequence similarity was added when clustering was performed within HLA-allele-positive subsets. Repertoires with fewer than 30,000 or more than 120,000 public chains were left out of co-occurrence clustering, as were a handful of repertoires with anomalous nucleotide sharing. TCRdb retrieved this table from immuneACCESS and kept in-frame rearrangements only. Not all clones are present; in checked studies, unresolved V genes account for under half, and no reason is known for the remainder. V, J and clone size were drawn from that table, and D and trimming were deduced from the DNA. The sample contains fewer than 150,000 clones, about 85% of them found a single time. Of the sample, under 7% falls within the top ten clones.

The germline V gene yields MNHEY for CDR1 and SVGAGI for CDR2. The CDR3 runs 13 residues from the cysteine to the phenylalanine. The only DNA kept is the CDR3, 39 bases in frame from the first base. Trimming takes 2 bases from V and 1 base from J, and the germline ends sit 5 bases apart. The cohort comprised some 730 healthy bone marrow donors. At the time of sampling, every cohort member was nominally healthy, though immune exposures that went unrecorded were likely present. The donor was CMV seropositive and belonged to the group of around 300 seropositive cohort members. A peripheral blood sample was collected from each donor, and TCR beta sequencing was performed on peripheral blood mononuclear cells. Genomic DNA was extracted from the blood cell samples with the Qiagen DNeasy Blood Extraction Kit.

The chain uses TRBV6-5 and TRBJ1-1; the D gene identity is not certain. The source material was PBMCs. The receptor was isolated from a woman aged 25 to 39 in good health and CMV-seropositive. The nucleotide sequence reads TGTGCCAGCAGTTACGCCGGGAACACTGAAGCTTTCTTT. It is translated as CASSYAGNTEAFF.